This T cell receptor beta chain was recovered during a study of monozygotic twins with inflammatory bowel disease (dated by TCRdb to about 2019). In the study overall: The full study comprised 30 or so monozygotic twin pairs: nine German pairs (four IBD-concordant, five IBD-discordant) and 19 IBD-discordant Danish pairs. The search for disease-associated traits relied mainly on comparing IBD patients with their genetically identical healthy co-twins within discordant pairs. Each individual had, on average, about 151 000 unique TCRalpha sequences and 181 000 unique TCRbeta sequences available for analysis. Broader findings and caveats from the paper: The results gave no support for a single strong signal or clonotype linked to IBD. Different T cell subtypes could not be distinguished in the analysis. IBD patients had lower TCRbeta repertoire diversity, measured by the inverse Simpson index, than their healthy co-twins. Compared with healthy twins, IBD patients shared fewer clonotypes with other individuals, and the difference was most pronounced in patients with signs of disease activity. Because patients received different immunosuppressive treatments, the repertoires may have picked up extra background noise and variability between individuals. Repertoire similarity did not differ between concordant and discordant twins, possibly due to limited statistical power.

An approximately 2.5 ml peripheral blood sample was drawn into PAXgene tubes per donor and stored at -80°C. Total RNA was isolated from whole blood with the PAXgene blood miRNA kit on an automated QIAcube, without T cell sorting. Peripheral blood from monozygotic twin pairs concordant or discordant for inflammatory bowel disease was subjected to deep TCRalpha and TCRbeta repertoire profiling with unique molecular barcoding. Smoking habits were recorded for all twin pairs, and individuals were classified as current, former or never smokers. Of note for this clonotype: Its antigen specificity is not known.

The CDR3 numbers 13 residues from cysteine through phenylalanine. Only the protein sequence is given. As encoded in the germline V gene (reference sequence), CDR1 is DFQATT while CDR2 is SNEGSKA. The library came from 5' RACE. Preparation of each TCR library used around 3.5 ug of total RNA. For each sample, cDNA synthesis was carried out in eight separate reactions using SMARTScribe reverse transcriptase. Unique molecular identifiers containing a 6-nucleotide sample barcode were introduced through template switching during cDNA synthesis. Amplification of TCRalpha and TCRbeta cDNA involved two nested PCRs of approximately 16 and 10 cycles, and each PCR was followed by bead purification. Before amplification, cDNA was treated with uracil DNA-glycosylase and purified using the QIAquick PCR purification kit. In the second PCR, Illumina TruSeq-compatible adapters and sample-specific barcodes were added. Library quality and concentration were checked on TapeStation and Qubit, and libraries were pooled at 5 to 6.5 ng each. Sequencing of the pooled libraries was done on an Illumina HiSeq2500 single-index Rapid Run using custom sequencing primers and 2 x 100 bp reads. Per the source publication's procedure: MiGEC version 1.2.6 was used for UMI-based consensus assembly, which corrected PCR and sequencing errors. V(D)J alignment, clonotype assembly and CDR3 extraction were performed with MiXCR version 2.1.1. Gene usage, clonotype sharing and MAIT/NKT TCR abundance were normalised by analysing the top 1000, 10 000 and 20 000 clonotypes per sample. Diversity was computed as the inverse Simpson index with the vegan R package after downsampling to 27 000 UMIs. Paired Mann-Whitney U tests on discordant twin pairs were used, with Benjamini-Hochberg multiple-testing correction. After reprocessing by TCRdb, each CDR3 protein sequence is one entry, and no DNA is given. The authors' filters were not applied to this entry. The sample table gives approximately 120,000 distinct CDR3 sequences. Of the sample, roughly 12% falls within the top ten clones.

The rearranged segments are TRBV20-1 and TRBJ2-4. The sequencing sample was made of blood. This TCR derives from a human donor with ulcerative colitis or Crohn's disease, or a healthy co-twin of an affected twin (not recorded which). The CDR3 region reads CSARQVFKNIQYF.